One T cell receptor beta chain is described in this entry. Participants came from some 23 US areas, aged about 18 to 95 years. Germline V gives CDR1 SGDLS, CDR2 YYNGEE. The CDR3 contains 15 residues. V lost 6 bases to trimming and J lost 0 bases, with 13 bases between them. The sample is drawn from a study of blood T cell repertoires in COVID-19. On the study more broadly: PBMCs, B-cell-depleted T cells, or T cells provided the cDNA or gDNA that made up the material.

As processed by the authors: Counts of nucleated cells, estimated from reference gene primer amplification, were obtained. TCRdb keeps only in-frame clones here, not all; method: immunoSEQ multiplex PCR. The V and J calls and clone size were taken over from that table, and D and trimming were inferred from the DNA. The sample records 200,000 to 250,000 clones, 80% being singletons. The chain has TRBV9 and TRBJ2-1; a weak D match, TRBD2 (6 bases). Sequencing input: PBMCs or T cells enriched from blood (not recorded which). This clonotype was obtained from a woman aged 40 to 49 with acute COVID-19. CDR3 amino acids: CASTSAPSSYNEQFF. The CDR3 DNA reads TGTGCCAGCACTAGCGCCCCGAGCTCCTACAATGAGCAGTTCTTC.